The 29 T cell receptor beta chains below come from one sample, sequenced in a study of blood T cell repertoires in COVID-19. TCRdb's table, derived via immunoSEQ multiplex PCR, lists solely in-frame clones and lacks some. The sample has 310,000 or so clones; 87% are singletons. What was sequenced was peripheral blood. Receptors originate from a man aged 30 to 45 with COVID-19, enrolled during active disease.

This chain connects TRBV9 to TRBJ2-1, with 12 bases matching TRBD2. This CDR3 is built from 15 residues. Looked up from germline, CDR1 is SGDLS and CDR2 is YYNGEE. The trim removed 3 bases at V and 5 bases at J, leaving 3 bases unmatched. The CDR3 DNA is TGTGCCAGCAGCGCTCCTAGCGGGGGGGACAATGAGCAGTTCTTC. Translated, it gives CASSAPSGGDNEQFF.

This sequence joins TRBV18 and TRBJ1-5, with 9 bases lining up with TRBD1. The trim removed 3 bases at V and 4 bases at J, leaving 7 bases unmatched. CDR1 and CDR2 (germline): KGHSH, LQKENI. The length of the CDR3 is 16 residues. This CDR3 is CASSPGTGRMNQPQHF. DNA for the CDR3: TGTGCCAGCTCACCCGGGACAGGGAGGATGAATCAGCCCCAGCATTTT.

In this sample, this clone turned up a few times. The chain combines TRBV19 with TRBJ2-7; 10 nucleotides align to TRBD1. With V trimmed by 6 bases and J by 5 bases, 7 bases remained unmatched. The CDR3 has 14 residues. Germline CDR1 LNHDA, CDR2 SQIVND (reference sequence). CDR3 in amino acids: CASRRQGAVNEQYF. CDR3 bases: TGTGCCAGTAGGCGACAGGGGGCCGTGAACGAGCAGTACTTC.

The J gene is TRBJ1-1, the V gene TRBV2, with 7 positions matching TRBD1. V shed 4 bases and J 1 base; nucleotides not matched to a gene: 6. CDR3 length: 15 amino acids. CDR1 and CDR2 (germline): SNHLY, FYNNEI. The CDR3 DNA is TGTGCCAGCAGTGTAGAGGGGGCGACGAACACTGAAGCTTTCTTT. It codes for CASSVEGATNTEAFF.

This chain uses TRBV6-6 with TRBJ1-2; D possibly corresponds to TRBD1 (5 bases). The CDR3 sequence is 13 residues long. Per the germline V gene, CDR1 is MNHNY and CDR2 is SVGAGI (reference sequence). The ends were cut back, 5 bases at V and 4 bases at J, with 11 bases in the middle. The CDR3 DNA reads as TGTGCCAGCAGTCAAGACAGCTTCTATGGCTACACCTTC. The encoded protein is CASSQDSFYGYTF.

To note about this clone: Other DNA sequences in the same sample also yield this CDR3. The rearrangement uses TRBV11-3 and TRBJ2-1; 14 nucleotides line up with TRBD2. The V gene end was trimmed by 3 bases and the J gene end by 6 bases; junction bases not matched to a gene: 1. CDR1 SGHNT and CDR2 YENEEA come from the germline V gene. The CDR3 covers 15 residues. CDR3 region: CASSLGLAGVNEQFF. The CDR3 DNA is TGTGCCAGCAGCTTGGGACTAGCGGGAGTCAATGAGCAGTTCTTC.

V gene TRBV19 combines with J gene TRBJ1-5; D perhaps matches TRBD1 (6 bases). CDR3 length equals 16 residues. Germline loops: CDR1 LNHDA, CDR2 SQIVND (reference sequence). Trimming took off 1 base at V and 3 bases at J, with 13 bases between the two ends. Here the CDR3 reads CASSIGGRGYNQPQHF. DNA of the CDR3: TGTGCCAGTAGTATAGGGGGCAGGGGCTACAATCAGCCCCAGCATTTT.

This chain links TRBV3-1 (or the pseudogene TRBV3-2) with TRBJ1-3; 9 bases are a match to TRBD1. V lost 3 bases, J lost 9 bases, and 3 bases stayed unmatched. Per the germline V gene, CDR1 is LGHDT and CDR2 is YNNKEL (reference sequence). The CDR3 spans 13 residues. In DNA form, the CDR3 reads TGTGCCAGCAGCCAGGGACAGGGCGTCACCATATATTTT. The encoded protein is CASSQGQGVTIYF.

The chain combines TRBV5-1 with TRBJ2-2; TRBD1 is a possible D gene (6 bases). The CDR3 extends over 17 amino acids. Trimming left V 5 bases short and J 0 bases short, with 17 bases between. Germline V CDR1 and CDR2: SGHRS, YFSETQ. CDR3 bases: TGCGCCAGCAGTTCGGACAGCCGGAGTACGAACACCGGGGAGCTGTTTTTT. The encoded protein is CASSSDSRSTNTGELFF.

This chain connects TRBV7-3 to TRBJ1-2; D is unresolved. The CDR3 spans 14 residues. V lost 4 bases to trimming and J lost 4 bases, with 13 bases between them. Germline CDR1 reads SGHTA; CDR2 reads FQGTGA. The CDR3: CASSSQTLSYGYTF. As DNA, the CDR3 is TGTGCCAGCAGCTCCCAGACACTTTCCTATGGCTACACCTTC.

This clone was counted a few times. The rearrangement joins TRBV19 to TRBJ2-1; D might be TRBD2 (6 bases). Trimming removed 3 bases at V and 9 bases at J, with 12 bases between. There are 13 residues in the CDR3. Germline lookup yields CDR1 LNHDA and CDR2 SQIVND (reference sequence). The CDR3 coding sequence is TGTGCCAGTAGTATTCCGGAGGGCCGTGAGCAGTTCTTC. It encodes CASSIPEGREQFF. Full variable domain (remainder filled in from reference TRBV19 and TRBJ2-1): DGGITQSPKYLFRKEGQNVTLSCEQNLNHDAMYWYRQDPGQGLRLIYYSQIVNDFQKGDIAEGYSVSREKKESFPLTVTSAQKNPTAFYLCASSIPEGREQFFGPGTRLTVL.

The chain is built from TRBV4-1 and TRBJ2-3, with 7 positions matching TRBD2. The CDR3 length is 15 residues. Germline trimming cut 0 bases from V and 9 bases from J; bases unmatched to any gene: 9. The germline gives CDR1 MGHRA, CDR2 YSYEKL. CDR3 bases: TGCGCCAGCAGCCAAGATACCCAACTAGCGCTAACGCAGTATTTT. Its protein is CASSQDTQLALTQYF.

J is TRBJ2-3 and V is TRBV6-5, with TRBD1 as a possible D gene (6 bases). Germline V gene lookup returns CDR1 MNHEY and CDR2 SVGAGI. The V and J ends lost 2 bases and 3 bases respectively, with 15 bases between them. The CDR3 has 16 residues. CDR3 DNA sequence: TGTGCCAGCAGTTACGTATCGGTCAGGGGAACAGATACGCAGTATTTT. Residues: CASSYVSVRGTDTQYF.

Here the CDR3 DNA reads TGTGCCAGCAGACCGGGACAGCCTCAGCCCCAGCATTTT. Protein: CASRPGQPQPQHF. V usage is TRBV5-6 and J usage is TRBJ1-5; 7 positions agree with TRBD1. The CDR3 is 13 amino acids. Trimming at V came to 5 bases and at J to 6 bases, leaving 5 bases not matched to a gene. The germline V gene encodes CDR1 SGHDT and CDR2 YYEEEE.

The V call is TRBV5-1, the J call TRBJ2-7; TRBD2 agrees at 10 bases. The CDR3 consists of 15 residues. V was pared by 5 bases and J by 4 bases, with 9 bases of the junction left unmatched. Per the germline V gene, CDR1 is SGHRS and CDR2 is YFSETQ. CDR3 nucleotide sequence: TGCGCCAGCAGATCCAGAGCGGGAGGGTTTTACGAGCAGTACTTC. Translation: CASRSRAGGFYEQYF.

Of note for this clone: This same CDR3 is encoded by further DNA sequences in the sample. The rearrangement uses TRBV5-1 and TRBJ2-7; TRBD2 agrees at 10 bases. The V and J ends lost 4 bases and 3 bases, in that order; junction bases with no gene match: 4. This CDR3 has 14 residues. The germline CDR1 and CDR2 sequences are SGHRS and YFSETQ. Here the CDR3 DNA reads TGCGCCAGCAGCCTAGGACTAGCGGACTACGAGCAGTACTTC. The encoded protein is CASSLGLADYEQYF.

This chain uses TRBV27 with TRBJ2-7, with TRBD1 identical over 10 bases. Trimming took 6 bases from V and 3 from J; bases not matched to a gene: 8. Germline CDR1 MNHEY, CDR2 SMNVEV (reference sequence). The CDR3 runs to 15 residues. Here the CDR3 DNA reads TGTGCCAGCAGCCGGGACAGGGGAGGCTTCTACGAGCAGTACTTC. Translating it yields CASSRDRGGFYEQYF.

CDR3 sequence: CASSFGQGLYEQYF. CDR3 sequence (DNA): TGTGCCAGCAGTTTCGGTCAGGGGCTCTACGAGCAGTACTTC. The chain employs TRBV28 and TRBJ2-7; D is possibly TRBD1 (6 bases). V lost 3 bases to trimming and J lost 3 bases, with 12 bases between them. Germline CDR1 is MDHEN and CDR2 is SYDVKM. This CDR3 region has 14 residues.

This chain joins TRBV5-6 and TRBJ2-7; TRBD2 aligns across 11 bases. The J segment lost 4 bases and the V segment lost 4 bases, leaving 4 bases of the junction unmatched. This CDR3 contains 14 residues. In germline, CDR1 is SGHDT, CDR2 YYEEEE. This chain's CDR3 is CASSTGTSGYEQYF. The CDR3 bases are TGTGCCAGCAGCACCGGGACTAGCGGTTACGAGCAGTACTTC.

The chain uses TRBV5-1 and TRBJ2-1, with 7 bases matching TRBD2. Unmatched junction bases numbered 5, after V lost 0 bases and J lost 8 bases. The CDR3 has 14 residues. Germline CDR1 SGHRS, CDR2 YFSETQ. The CDR3 here is CASSLAGLVDEQFF. CDR3 coding DNA: TGCGCCAGCAGCTTGGCCGGACTAGTCGATGAGCAGTTCTTC.

This rearrangement joins TRBV28 to TRBJ2-1; tentative D call: TRBD1 (6 bases). V lost 2 bases and J 5 bases, leaving 13 bases between the germline ends. The CDR3 sequence is 15 residues long. Germline CDR1 MDHEN, CDR2 SYDVKM. The CDR3 nucleotides read TGTGCCAGCAGTTTACAGGGGCCCCTAAACAATGAGCAGTTCTTC. Translating gives CASSLQGPLNNEQFF.

V and J are TRBV7-3 and TRBJ2-1, with 10 positions matching TRBD1. V was clipped by 4 bases and J by 8 bases; unmatched bases: 2. CDR1 is SGHTA and CDR2 is FQGTGA in the germline V gene. The CDR3 length is 13 residues. The CDR3 nucleotides read TGTGCCAGCAGCTGGACAGGGGGGGATGAGCAGTTCTTC. It is translated as CASSWTGGDEQFF.

The chain recombines TRBV5-1 with TRBJ2-7; D unresolved. Deletions cut 2 bases from V and 5 bases from J, with 14 bases between. Germline CDR1 reads SGHRS; CDR2 reads YFSETQ. The CDR3 sequence is 14 residues long. This CDR3 reads CASSFGAAVDEQYF. The CDR3 DNA sequence: TGCGCCAGCAGCTTCGGAGCTGCGGTGGACGAGCAGTACTTC.

The chain uses TRBV27 and TRBJ2-3; 11 bases are a match to TRBD1. The junction had 6 bases not matched to a gene; V was cut back by 4 bases and J by 3 bases. The germline gives CDR1 MNHEY, CDR2 SMNVEV (reference sequence). CDR3 length equals 16 residues. DNA for the CDR3: TGTGCCAGCAGTTCCGGACAGGGGGCTAGGACAGATACGCAGTATTTT. This sequence encodes CASSSGQGARTDTQYF.

V is TRBV19 and J is TRBJ1-5; TRBD1 matches at 7 bases. The germline V gene encodes CDR1 LNHDA and CDR2 SQIVND (reference sequence). The CDR3 is made up of 19 amino acids. The junction had 15 bases not matched to a gene; V was cut back by 4 bases and J by 0 bases. The CDR3 region has the DNA TGTGCCAGTAGTAAAGAAATCGGACAGGTGCTTGATAGCAATCAGCCCCAGCATTTT. Residues: CASSKEIGQVLDSNQPQHF.

The chain combines TRBV20-1 with TRBJ2-7; 7 nucleotides align to TRBD2. The CDR3 contains 11 residues. The V gene end was trimmed by 5 bases and the J gene end by 6 bases; junction bases not matched to a gene: 4. Per the germline V gene, CDR1 is DFQATT and CDR2 is SNEGSKA (reference sequence). CDR3 protein: CSAGTNGEQYF. CDR3 nucleotides: TGCAGTGCTGGGACTAACGGCGAGCAGTACTTC.

This clone has a handful of counts. V gene TRBV5-5 combines with J gene TRBJ2-7; D perhaps matches TRBD1 (5 bases). With 0 bases removed from V and 2 bases from J, the gap between germline ends came to 6 bases. The CDR3 contains 13 residues. Germline V gene sequence: CDR1 SGHKS, CDR2 YYEKEE (reference sequence). Here the CDR3 DNA reads TGTGCCAGCAGCTTGGACAGGACCTACGAGCAGTACTTC. This sequence encodes CASSLDRTYEQYF.

The chain carries TRBV7-3 and TRBJ2-2; D is unresolved. With 4 bases removed from V and 4 bases from J, the gap between germline ends came to 10 bases. The CDR3 has 14 amino acids. CDR1 and CDR2 from the germline V gene are SGHTA and FQGTGA. CDR3 sequence: CASSSGSSTGELFF. The CDR3 coding sequence is TGTGCCAGCAGCTCAGGTTCGAGCACCGGGGAGCTGTTTTTT.

This rearrangement joins TRBV3-1 (or the pseudogene TRBV3-2) to TRBJ1-2; 8 bases align to TRBD1. The CDR3 length is 16 residues. The V and J ends lost 0 bases and 4 bases, in that order; junction bases with no gene match: 7. CDR1 is LGHDT, CDR2 YNNKEL, per germline (reference sequence). CDR3 nucleotide sequence: TGTGCCAGCAGCCAAGAAGGAGCAGGGGGCGGCTATGGCTACACCTTC. Translating it yields CASSQEGAGGGYGYTF.